This T cell receptor beta chain stems from a study of T cells in Graves' hyperthyroidism and ophthalmopathy. Amplification yielded TCR beta CDR3 regions, with RNA transcripts as the source. First-round RT-PCR targeting the TCR CDR3 was performed with the HTBI primer set. MiXCR was run by TCRdb on the multiplex PCR reads, yielding one entry per CDR3 protein. The sample has roughly 510,000 distinct CDR3 sequences, more than 20% seen once; the top ten hold about 25%. Germline CDR1 and CDR2: SQVTM and ANQGSEA. This CDR3 region has 13 residues. V was cut by 5 bases and J by 3 bases, with 11 bases left in between. More than 8.5 ml of fresh peripheral blood supplied the PBMCs.

This TCR was sampled from a man in his late teens or twenties with Graves' hyperthyroidism. This chain connects TRBV29-1 to TRBJ1-5; a possible D gene is TRBD1 (6 bases). Sequencing used blood. CDR3 DNA: TGCAGCGTTCTCGGGACACCCAATCAGCCCCAGCATTTT. As protein: CSVLGTPNQPQHF.